The T cell receptor (beta chain) described here comes from a study of CD8+ T cells in alopecia areata. Findings of the study overall: Possibly because of HLA-related factors, TCR sharing was less clear across patients than in mice. Scalp samples also yield sequences of resident alphabeta T cells from normal skin. Relative to normal scalp, lesional scalp, especially alopecia totalis/universalis, showed higher clonality.

V was cut by 1 base and J by 5 bases, with 16 bases left in between. The CDR3 covers 15 residues. Germline-derived CDR1 and CDR2 are SGHRS and YFSETQ. As regards this clone: Its specificity is not known.

Following extraction, RNA underwent reverse transcription to cDNA, which served as the sequencing template. The protocol was immunoSEQ multiplex PCR, while the TCRdb copy is restricted to in-frame clones and leaves out a portion. The table has about 99,000 clones, approximately 60% seen once; the top ten hold about 9%. The authors sorted CD4+ and CD8+ T cells from PBMCs. Source material: CD4+ T cells sorted from blood. The gene calls are TRBV5-1 and TRBJ2-7, with no clear D. The source is a human donor in good health. CDR3 coding DNA: TGCGCCAGCAGCTTGATGCCAGGCAGTGAAGACGAGCAGTACTTC. Protein: CASSLMPGSEDEQYF.